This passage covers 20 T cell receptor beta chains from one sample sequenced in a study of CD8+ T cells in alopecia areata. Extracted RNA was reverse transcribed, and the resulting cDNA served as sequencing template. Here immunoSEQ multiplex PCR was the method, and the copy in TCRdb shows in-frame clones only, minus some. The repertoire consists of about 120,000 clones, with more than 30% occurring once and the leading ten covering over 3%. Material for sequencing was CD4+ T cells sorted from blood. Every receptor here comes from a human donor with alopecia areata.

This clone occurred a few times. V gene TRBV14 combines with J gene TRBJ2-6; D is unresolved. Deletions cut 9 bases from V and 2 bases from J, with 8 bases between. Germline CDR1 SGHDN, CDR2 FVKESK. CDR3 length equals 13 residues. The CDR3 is CASAGPGANVLTF. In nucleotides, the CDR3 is TGTGCCAGTGCTGGGCCTGGGGCCAACGTCCTGACTTTC.

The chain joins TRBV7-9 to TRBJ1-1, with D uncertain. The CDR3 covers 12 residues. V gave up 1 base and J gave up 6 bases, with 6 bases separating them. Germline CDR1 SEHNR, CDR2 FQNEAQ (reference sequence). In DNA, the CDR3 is TGTGCCAGCAGCTTAGGCGGACCTGAAGCTTTCTTT. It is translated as CASSLGGPEAFF.

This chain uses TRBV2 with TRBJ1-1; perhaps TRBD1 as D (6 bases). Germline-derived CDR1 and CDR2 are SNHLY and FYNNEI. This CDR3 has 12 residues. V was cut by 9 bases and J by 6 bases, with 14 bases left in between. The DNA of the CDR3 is TGTGCCAGACAGGGTGTTGCGGCTGAAGCTTTCTTT. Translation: CARQGVAAEAFF.

The CDR3, as DNA: TGTGCCTGGAGACGCACAGTCACTGAAGCTTTCTTT. It translates to CAWRRTVTEAFF. The chain employs TRBV30 and TRBJ1-1; D is undetermined. The V and J ends lost 3 bases and 4 bases respectively, with 9 bases between them. CDR3 length: 12 amino acids. The germline V gene encodes CDR1 GTSNPN and CDR2 SVGIG (reference sequence).

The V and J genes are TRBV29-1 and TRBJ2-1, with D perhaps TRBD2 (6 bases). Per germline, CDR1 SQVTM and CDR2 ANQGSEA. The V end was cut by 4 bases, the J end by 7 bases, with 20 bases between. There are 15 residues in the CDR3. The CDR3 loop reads CSVAGGNRHRNEQFF. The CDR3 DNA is TGCAGCGTTGCCGGCGGGAACAGACACCGGAATGAGCAGTTCTTC.

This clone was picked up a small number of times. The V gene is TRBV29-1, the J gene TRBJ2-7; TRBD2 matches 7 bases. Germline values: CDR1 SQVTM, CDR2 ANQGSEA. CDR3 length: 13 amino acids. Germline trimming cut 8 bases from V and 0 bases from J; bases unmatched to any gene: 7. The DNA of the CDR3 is TGCAGCTACCGGCCGGGGGGCTCCTACGAGCAGTACTTC. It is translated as CSYRPGGSYEQYF.

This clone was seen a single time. The DNA of the CDR3 is TGCGCCAGCAGCCAAGTGGGACATACGACCTCCAATGAGCAGTTCTTC. Amino acid sequence: CASSQVGHTTSNEQFF. V is TRBV4-1 and J is TRBJ2-1; D is perhaps TRBD1 (6 bases). Trimming shortened V by 1 base and J by 6 bases, and 16 bases separated the two germline ends. Germline V CDR1 and CDR2: MGHRA, YSYEKL. CDR3 length equals 16 residues.

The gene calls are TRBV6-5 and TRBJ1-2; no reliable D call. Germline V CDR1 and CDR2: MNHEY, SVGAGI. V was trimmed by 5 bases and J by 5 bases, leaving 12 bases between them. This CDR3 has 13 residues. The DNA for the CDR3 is TGTGCCAGCAGTCTCCGGAACCCGTATGGCTACACCTTC. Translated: CASSLRNPYGYTF.

This CDR3 reads CASSDGQGSTDTQYF. CDR3 nucleotides: TGTGCCAGCAGTGACGGGCAGGGGAGCACAGATACGCAGTATTTT. The chain recombines TRBV7-7 with TRBJ2-3; D perhaps matches TRBD1 (6 bases). V dropped 6 bases and J dropped 0 bases, with 13 bases sitting between them. CDR3 length: 15 amino acids. From germline, CDR1 is SSHAT and CDR2 FNYEAQ (reference sequence).

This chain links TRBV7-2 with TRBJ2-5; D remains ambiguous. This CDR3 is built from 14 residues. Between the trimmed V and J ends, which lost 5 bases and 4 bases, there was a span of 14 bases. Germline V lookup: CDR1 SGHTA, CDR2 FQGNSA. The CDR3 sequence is CASSPRTGTETQYF. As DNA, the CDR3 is TGTGCCAGCAGCCCCCGGACGGGTACAGAGACCCAGTACTTC.

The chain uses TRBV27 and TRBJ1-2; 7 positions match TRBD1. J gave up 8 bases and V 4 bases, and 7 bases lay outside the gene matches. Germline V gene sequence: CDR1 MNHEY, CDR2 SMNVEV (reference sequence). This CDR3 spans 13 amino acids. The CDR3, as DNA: TGTGCCAGCAGTTCGGACAGGCTGGGAGGCTACACCTTC. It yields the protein CASSSDRLGGYTF.

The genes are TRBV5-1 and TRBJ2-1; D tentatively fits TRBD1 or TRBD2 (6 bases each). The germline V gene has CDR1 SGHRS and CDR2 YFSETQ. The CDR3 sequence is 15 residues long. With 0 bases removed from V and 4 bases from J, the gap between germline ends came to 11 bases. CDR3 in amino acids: CASSLAGAPYNEQFF. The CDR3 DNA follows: TGCGCCAGCAGCTTGGCGGGGGCCCCTTACAATGAGCAGTTCTTC.

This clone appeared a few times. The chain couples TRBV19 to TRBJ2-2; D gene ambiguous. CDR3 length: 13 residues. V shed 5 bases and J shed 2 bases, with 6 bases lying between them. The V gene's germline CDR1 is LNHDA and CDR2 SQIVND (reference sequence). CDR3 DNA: TGTGCCAGTAGTGGAACAAACACCGGGGAGCTGTTTTTT. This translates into CASSGTNTGELFF.

As DNA, the CDR3 is TGCAGCGTTGAACCTCCAAAGACTGAAGCTTTCTTT. This codes for CSVEPPKTEAFF. This chain uses TRBV29-1 with TRBJ1-1, with unresolved D. Germline V gives CDR1 SQVTM, CDR2 ANQGSEA. There are 12 residues in the CDR3. Trimming took 2 bases from V and 5 from J, leaving 9 bases between them.

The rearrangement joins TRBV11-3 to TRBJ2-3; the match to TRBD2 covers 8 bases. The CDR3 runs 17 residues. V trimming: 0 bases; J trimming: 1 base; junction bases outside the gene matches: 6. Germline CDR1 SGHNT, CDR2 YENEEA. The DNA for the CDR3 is TGTGCCAGCAGCTTAGATTCCCGGGGGGGCGGCACAGATACGCAGTATTTT. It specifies CASSLDSRGGGTDTQYF.

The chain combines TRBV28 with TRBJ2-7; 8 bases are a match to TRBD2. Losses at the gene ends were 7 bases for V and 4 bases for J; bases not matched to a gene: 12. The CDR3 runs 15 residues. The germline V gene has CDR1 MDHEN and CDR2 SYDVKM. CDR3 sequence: CASTAPSGSKYEQYF. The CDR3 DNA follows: TGTGCCAGCACCGCGCCCAGCGGGAGCAAGTACGAGCAGTACTTC.

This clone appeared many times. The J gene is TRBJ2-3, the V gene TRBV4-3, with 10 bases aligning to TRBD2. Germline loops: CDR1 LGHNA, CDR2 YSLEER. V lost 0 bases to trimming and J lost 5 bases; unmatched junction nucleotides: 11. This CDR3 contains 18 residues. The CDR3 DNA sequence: TGCGCCAGCAGCCAAGATTTGCTAGCGGGAGACCAGAGAGATACGCAGTATTTT. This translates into CASSQDLLAGDQRDTQYF.

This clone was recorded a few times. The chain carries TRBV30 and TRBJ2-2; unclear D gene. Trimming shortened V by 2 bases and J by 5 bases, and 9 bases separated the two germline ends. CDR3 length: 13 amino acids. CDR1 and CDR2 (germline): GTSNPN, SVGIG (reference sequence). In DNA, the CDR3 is TGTGCCTGGAGTATCGGCGGAACCGGGGAGCTGTTTTTT. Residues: CAWSIGGTGELFF.

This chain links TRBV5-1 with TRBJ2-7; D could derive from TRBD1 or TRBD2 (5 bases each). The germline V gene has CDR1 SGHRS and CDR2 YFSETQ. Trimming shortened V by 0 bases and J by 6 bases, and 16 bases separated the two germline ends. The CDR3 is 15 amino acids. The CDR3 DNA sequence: TGCGCCAGCAGCTTGGCCGGACTGGAGAGGGGCGAGCAGTACTTC. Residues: CASSLAGLERGEQYF.

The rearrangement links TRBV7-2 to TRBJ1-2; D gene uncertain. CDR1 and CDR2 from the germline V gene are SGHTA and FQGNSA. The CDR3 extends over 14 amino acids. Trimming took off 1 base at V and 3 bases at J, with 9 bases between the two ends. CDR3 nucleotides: TGTGCCAGCAGCTTAGGAGGGTATGACTATGGCTACACCTTC. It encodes CASSLGGYDYGYTF. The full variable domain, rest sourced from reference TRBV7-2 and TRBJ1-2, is GAGVSQSPSNKVTEKGKDVELRCDPISGHTALYWYRQSLGQGLEFLIYFQGNSAPDKSGLPSDRFSAERTGGSVSTLTIQRTQQEDSAVYLCASSLGGYDYGYTFGSGTRLTVV.